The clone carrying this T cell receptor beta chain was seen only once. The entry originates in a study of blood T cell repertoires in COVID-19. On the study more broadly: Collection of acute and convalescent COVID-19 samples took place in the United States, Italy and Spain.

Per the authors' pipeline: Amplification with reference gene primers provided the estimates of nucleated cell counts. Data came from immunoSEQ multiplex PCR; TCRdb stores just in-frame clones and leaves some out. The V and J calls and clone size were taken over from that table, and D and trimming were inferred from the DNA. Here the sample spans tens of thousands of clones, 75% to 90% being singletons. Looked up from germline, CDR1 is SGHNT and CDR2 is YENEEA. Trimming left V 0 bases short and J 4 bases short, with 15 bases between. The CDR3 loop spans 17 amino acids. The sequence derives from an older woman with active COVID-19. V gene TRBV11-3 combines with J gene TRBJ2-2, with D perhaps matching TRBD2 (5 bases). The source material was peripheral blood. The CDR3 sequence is CASSLDLRREGTGELFF. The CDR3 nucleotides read TGTGCCAGCAGCTTAGATCTTCGGCGAGAGGGCACCGGGGAGCTGTTTTTT. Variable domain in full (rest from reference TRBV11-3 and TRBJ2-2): EAGVVQSPRYKIIEKKQPVAFWCNPISGHNTLYWYLQNLGQGPELLIRYENEEAVDDSQLPKDRFSAERLKGVDSTLKIQPAELGDSAVYLCASSLDLRREGTGELFFGEGSRLTVL.